These 19 T cell receptor beta chains came from one sample sequenced in a study of cytomegalovirus exposure and HLA in healthy donors (TCRdb year 2017). Library generation was performed with the immunoSEQ multiplex PCR assay. A mixture of 60 forward primers for TCR Vbeta segments and 13 reverse primers for TCR Jbeta segments was used in the multiplex PCR. TCRdb holds this immuneACCESS table with in-frame rearrangements only. Some clones are missing; in checked studies, unresolved V genes explain under half, and the rest has no known cause. Here the sample has fewer than 150,000 clones; 65% to 75% occur a single time. The ten largest clones represent roughly 4.2% of the sample. The sequenced sample consisted of PBMCs. These receptors were taken from a woman between 40 and 55 years old in good health and CMV-seropositive.

Only a few counts were recorded for this clone. The chain recombines TRBV15 with TRBJ1-1; D unresolved. Germline loops: CDR1 LNHNV, CDR2 YYDKDF (reference sequence). The V gene lost 1 base and the J gene lost 3 bases, with 6 bases spanning the gap. The CDR3 extends over 13 amino acids. The CDR3 loop reads CATSRGEDTEAFF. The CDR3 DNA reads as TGTGCCACCAGCAGAGGGGAGGACACTGAAGCTTTCTTT. Variable domain in full (rest from reference TRBV15 and TRBJ1-1): DAMVIQNPRYQVTQFGKPVTLSCSQTLNHNVMYWYQQKSSQAPKLLFHYYDKDFNNEADTPDNFQSRRPNTSFCFLDIRSPGLGDTAMYLCATSRGEDTEAFFGQGTRLTVV.

The chain combines TRBV30 with TRBJ1-1; TRBD1 matches at 10 bases. The J segment lost 10 bases and the V segment lost 3 bases, leaving 14 bases of the junction unmatched. Per germline, CDR1 GTSNPN and CDR2 SVGIG (reference sequence). The CDR3 runs to 15 residues. The CDR3 loop reads CAWRGGQGRSGVAFF. The CDR3 region has the DNA TGTGCCTGGAGGGGGGGACAGGGGCGTTCAGGGGTAGCTTTCTTT. The full variable domain, its missing parts supplied by reference TRBV30 and TRBJ1-1, is SQTIHQWPATLVQPVGSPLSLECTVEGTSNPNLYWYRQAAGRGLQLLFYSVGIGQISSEVPQNLSASRPQDRQFILSSKKLLLSDSGFYLCAWRGGQGRSGVAFFGQGTRLTVV.

This chain uses TRBV1 with TRBJ1-2; the table's TRBD1 call for D was not verified on the DNA. TRBV1 is a pseudogene segment. The CDR3 is 15 amino acids. The CDR3 region is CTSSQENRTNYGYTF. The CDR3 coding sequence is TGCACCAGCAGCCAAGAGAACAGAACTAACTATGGCTACACCTTC.

This clone was detected only a few times. This chain uses TRBV9 with TRBJ2-3; 7 nucleotides agree with TRBD2. V lost 0 bases and J lost 2; bases outside the gene matches: 6. CDR3 length equals 16 residues. The V gene's germline CDR1 is SGDLS and CDR2 YYNGEE. CDR3 DNA: TGTGCCAGCAGCGTAGAAGCGGGATCCCCCACAGATACGCAGTATTTT. This sequence encodes CASSVEAGSPTDTQYF.

This clone was observed a few times. The CDR3 DNA reads TGTGCCAGTAGGGATAGCGACTACGAGCAGTACTTC. It translates to CASRDSDYEQYF. The V gene is TRBV19, the J gene TRBJ2-7; a weak D match, TRBD2 (5 bases). Germline V gene data show CDR1 as LNHDA and CDR2 as SQIVND (reference sequence). V shed 6 bases and J shed 3 bases, with 9 bases lying between them. This CDR3 spans 12 amino acids.

The chain joins TRBV5-1 to TRBJ2-3, with TRBD2 identical over 12 bases. V dropped 4 bases and J dropped 4; count of bases not matched to a gene: 13. The CDR3 sequence is 18 residues long. Germline V CDR1 and CDR2: SGHRS, YFSETQ. Here the CDR3 reads CASSRDLASGGDADTQYF. The CDR3 DNA sequence: TGCGCCAGCAGCCGTGACTTGGCTAGCGGGGGGGACGCAGATACGCAGTATTTT.

The chain joins TRBV7-3 to TRBJ2-5, with 8 bases fitting TRBD1. Germline assignment: CDR1 SGHTA and CDR2 FQGTGA. J gave up 2 bases and V 5 bases, and 7 bases lay outside the gene matches. CDR3 size: 15 residues. CDR3 protein: CASSAPGTGQETQYF. For the CDR3, the DNA is TGTGCCAGCAGCGCCCCCGGGACAGGTCAAGAGACCCAGTACTTC.

This clone was seen a few times. V gene TRBV18 combines with J gene TRBJ1-5, with D possibly matching TRBD1 (5 bases). V lost 2 bases to trimming and J lost 2 bases, with 7 bases between them. CDR3 length: 14 residues. Germline V gene lookup returns CDR1 KGHSH and CDR2 LQKENI. Here the CDR3 DNA reads TGTGCCAGCTCACCAGGCAGGGGCAATCAGCCCCAGCATTTT. This sequence encodes CASSPGRGNQPQHF. The variable domain in full, with the rest retrieved from reference TRBV18 and TRBJ1-5, is NAGVMQNPRHLVRRRGQEARLRCSPMKGHSHVYWYRQLPEEGLKFMVYLQKENIIDESGMPKERFSAEFPKEGPSILRIQQVVRGDSAAYFCASSPGRGNQPQHFGDGTRLSIL.

This clone has a handful of counts. The V and J genes are TRBV7-2 and TRBJ1-1; D not certain. The CDR3 sequence is 13 residues long. The germline CDR1 and CDR2 sequences are SGHTA and FQGNSA. V was shortened by 1 base and J by 1 base, with 4 bases between the two germline ends. The DNA for the CDR3 is TGTGCCAGCAGCTTAGACAGGAACACTGAAGCTTTCTTT. Translation gives CASSLDRNTEAFF.

V is TRBV7-2 and J is TRBJ2-5; 7 bases match TRBD2. V gave up 5 bases and J gave up 5 bases; unmatched junction bases: 8. The CDR3 is 14 residues long. CDR1 and CDR2 from the germline V gene are SGHTA and FQGNSA. In nucleotides, the CDR3 is TGTGCCAGCAGCCCACCGCCCGGGAGGGAGACCCAGTACTTC. Protein product: CASSPPPGRETQYF. The full variable domain, completed using reference TRBV7-2 and TRBJ2-5, is GAGVSQSPSNKVTEKGKDVELRCDPISGHTALYWYRQSLGQGLEFLIYFQGNSAPDKSGLPSDRFSAERTGGSVSTLTIQRTQQEDSAVYLCASSPPPGRETQYFGPGTRLLVL.

The V gene is TRBV6-1, the J gene TRBJ1-2, with 7 bases matching TRBD1. This CDR3 has 13 amino acids. Looked up from germline, CDR1 is MNHNS and CDR2 is SASEGT. J gave up 6 bases and V 6 bases, and 7 bases lay outside the gene matches. The CDR3 is CASRTGTEHGYTF. The CDR3 coding sequence is TGTGCCAGCAGGACCGGGACAGAACATGGCTACACCTTC.

The chain combines TRBV7-2 with TRBJ2-5; TRBD2 might be the D (7 bases). The V and J ends lost 2 bases and 5 bases respectively, with 12 bases between them. Germline V gene lookup returns CDR1 SGHTA and CDR2 FQGNSA. The CDR3 runs to 14 residues. DNA for the CDR3: TGTGCCAGCAGCTTAACGGGGGGCGCTGAGACCCAGTACTTC. Translated, it gives CASSLTGGAETQYF.

The gene calls are TRBV28 and TRBJ2-3; 16 bases map to TRBD2. The CDR3 totals 15 residues. Germline V lookup: CDR1 MDHEN, CDR2 SYDVKM. After removal of 8 bases from V and 8 bases from J, the junction contained 7 bases not matched to a gene. In nucleotides, the CDR3 is TGTGCCAGCGGCGAGGGACTAGCGGGGGGGGGTACGCAGTATTTT. The encoded protein is CASGEGLAGGGTQYF.

The chain joins TRBV7-3 to TRBJ1-1; tentative D call: TRBD1 (6 bases). From germline, CDR1 is SGHTA and CDR2 FQGTGA. The CDR3 has 13 residues. Trimming pared 5 bases from V and 5 bases from J, leaving 12 bases between. CDR3 bases: TGTGCCAGCAGCGTTCCAGGGGCAACTGAAGCTTTCTTT. This codes for CASSVPGATEAFF.

The chain employs TRBV18 and TRBJ1-1; TRBD1 agrees at 9 bases. This CDR3 region has 15 residues. Germline-derived CDR1 and CDR2 are KGHSH and LQKENI. V dropped 3 bases and J dropped 7; count of bases not matched to a gene: 9. CDR3 sequence: CASSPLDRGSNEAFF. CDR3 nucleotide sequence: TGTGCCAGCTCACCTCTGGACAGGGGATCTAATGAAGCTTTCTTT.

This chain uses TRBV7-8 with TRBJ2-7; TRBD2 matches at 7 bases. Germline CDR1 and CDR2: SGHVS and FQNEAQ. V shed 1 base and J 6 bases; nucleotides not matched to a gene: 6. CDR3 length: 14 amino acids. CDR3 DNA: TGTGCCAGCAGCTTAGAGCGGGACCTAACCGAGCAGTACTTC. The encoded protein is CASSLERDLTEQYF.

This clone has a handful of counts. This chain joins TRBV6-6 and TRBJ1-6, with TRBD1 matching 12 bases. V dropped 2 bases and J dropped 10; count of bases not matched to a gene: 6. Germline loops: CDR1 MNHNY, CDR2 SVGAGI (reference sequence). The CDR3 runs to 16 residues. CDR3 protein: CASSYLTGTGGSPLHF. The CDR3 DNA sequence: TGTGCCAGCAGTTACCTCACCGGGACAGGGGGCTCACCCCTCCACTTT.

V gene TRBV27 combines with J gene TRBJ2-7; tentatively, D is TRBD1 (6 bases). This CDR3 is 13 amino acids long. The germline V gene encodes CDR1 MNHEY and CDR2 SMNVEV (reference sequence). Trimming cost V 6 bases and J 6 bases, with 15 bases left between them. CDR3 sequence: CASSPTQGGEQYF. The CDR3 DNA reads as TGTGCCAGCAGCCCTACACAGGGCGGCGAGCAGTACTTC.

This clone was observed a single time. The J gene is TRBJ2-1, the V gene TRBV4-1, with 9 bases matching TRBD2. This CDR3 has 17 residues. The germline gives CDR1 MGHRA, CDR2 YSYEKL. V shed 1 base, J shed 0 bases, and the junction held 4 bases outside the gene matches. CDR3 amino acids: CASSQGSGGFSYNEQFF. The CDR3 DNA reads as TGCGCCAGCAGCCAAGGTAGCGGGGGCTTCTCCTACAATGAGCAGTTCTTC.